This T cell receptor beta chain was found in a study of CD8+ T cells in alopecia areata. It was from alopecia areata patients that lesional scalp punch biopsies and peripheral blood were collected. A FACSAria was used to sort CD4+ and CD8+ T cells. These cells came from PBMCs. Remarks on this clone: Its antigen is unknown.

Study results and limitations: Lesional scalp, notably in alopecia totalis/universalis, had clonality above that of normal scalp.

Reverse transcribed after extraction, RNA yielded cDNA as the sequencing template. The repertoire was sequenced with immunoSEQ multiplex PCR; TCRdb's copy has only in-frame clones and lacks some. Of 100,000 to 130,000 clones listed, 45% to 60% were seen once; the top ten hold 20% to 25%. The receptor was isolated from a human donor with alopecia areata. Source material: NKG2D-low CD8+ T cells sorted from blood.

As DNA, the CDR3 is TGTGCCATCCAAGGACTAGCGGGAGCCGAAATTTCCTACGAGCAGTACTTC. As protein: CAIQGLAGAEISYEQYF. The J gene is TRBJ2-7, the V gene TRBV11-2; 13 bases line up with TRBD2. Germline V CDR1 and CDR2: SGHAT, FQNNGV. Trimming removed 10 bases from V and 1 base from J; junction bases left unmatched: 13. This CDR3 spans 17 amino acids.